This TCR beta chain derives from a study of early T cells in non-severe SARS-CoV-2 infection. Study-wide results and caveats: Missing private and CD4 specificities, VDJdb matching favored anti-spike CD8 responses.

Unique molecular identifiers tagged individual cDNA molecules. Via MiXCR, TCRdb re-called the 5' RACE reads, giving one row per CDR3 protein. This sample has fewer than 100,000 distinct CDR3 sequences, with under 15% found just once. This clonotype was seen a few times. Its cognate antigen is unknown. Sequencing used whole blood. This clonotype originated in an adult who was a healthcare worker with PCR-confirmed SARS-CoV-2 infection or an uninfected control (not recorded which).

The CDR3 nucleotides are TGTGCCAGCAGCGCGGACCCCCGGACAGGAGGGGGCTACACCTTC. The encoded protein is CASSADPRTGGGYTF. The rearrangement uses TRBV9 and TRBJ1-2; 7 bases agree with TRBD1. V lost 3 bases, J lost 8 bases, and 13 bases stayed unmatched. The length of the CDR3 is 15 residues. Germline V CDR1 and CDR2: SGDLS, YYNGEE.